A single sample is the source of the 6 T cell receptor beta chains below, sequenced in a study of CD8 T cells in ankylosing spondylitis. Study-wide findings and caveats: Blood from ankylosing spondylitis patients appeared to carry a characteristic roughly 8-variant TCR beta motif.

TCRdb reprocessed the 5' RACE reads with MiXCR, giving one entry per CDR3 protein. The sample contains fewer than 450,000 distinct CDR3 sequences, 17% of which appear only once. Their specific antigens are unknown. Sequenced sample: blood, either unsorted or a sorted T cell fraction (not recorded which). The receptors here all came from a male donor with ankylosing spondylitis.

The chain carries TRBV6-4 and TRBJ2-3, with 9 bases identical to TRBD2. The CDR3 loop spans 16 amino acids. With 5 bases clipped from V and 0 bases from J, the junction kept 6 bases outside the gene matches. Germline V gene data show CDR1 as MRHNA and CDR2 as SNTAGT. The CDR3 loop reads CASSSLSGGSTDTQYF. DNA for the CDR3: TGTGCCAGCAGTTCCCTTAGCGGGGGAAGCACAGATACGCAGTATTTT.

J is TRBJ2-1 and V is TRBV20-1; 7 nucleotides agree with TRBD1. Germline trimming cut 1 base from V and 0 bases from J; bases unmatched to any gene: 9. The CDR3 runs to 17 residues. Germline CDR1 DFQATT, CDR2 SNEGSKA (reference sequence). CDR3 nucleotide sequence: TGCAGTGCTAGAGTAAGAGGGGGCGACCGCTCCTACAATGAGCAGTTCTTC. It codes for CSARVRGGDRSYNEQFF.

This clonotype occurred many times. Because the CDR3's place on the DNA is in doubt, the DNA is left out and the CDR3 is given as listed by TCRdb. The chain carries TRBV12-3 or TRBV12-4 and TRBJ2-7; TRBD2 reflects the table's D call only, with no check against the DNA. The CDR3 region is 15 residues in length, termini included. The CDR3 loop is CASSSSGGLSYEQYF.

This clonotype has at least ten counts. The V gene is TRBV6-5, the J gene TRBJ1-2; D is unresolved. Looked up from germline, CDR1 is MNHEY and CDR2 is SVGAGI. V gave up 0 bases and J gave up 2 bases, with 10 bases separating them. The CDR3 contains 15 residues. The CDR3 reads CASSYSEGGNYGYTF. The DNA of the CDR3 is TGTGCCAGCAGTTACTCTGAGGGTGGGAACTATGGCTACACCTTC.

This clonotype was seen a few times. The rearrangement links TRBV5-1 to TRBJ2-3; 10 positions agree with TRBD2. There are 18 residues in the CDR3. Per the germline V gene, CDR1 is SGHRS and CDR2 is YFSETQ. V gave up 2 bases and J gave up 0 bases; unmatched junction bases: 9. CDR3 protein: CASSFYLAGAVSTDTQYF. In nucleotides, the CDR3 is TGCGCCAGCAGCTTTTACCTAGCGGGGGCCGTTAGCACAGATACGCAGTATTTT.

This chain joins TRBV12-3 or TRBV12-4 and TRBJ2-7, with 9 bases matching TRBD2. This CDR3 is built from 13 residues. After removal of 9 bases from V and 3 bases from J, the junction contained 6 bases not matched to a gene. CDR3: CASRLAGVYEQYF. Written as DNA, the CDR3 is TGTGCCAGTCGTTTAGCGGGAGTCTACGAGCAGTACTTC.